The clone carrying this TCR beta chain was observed once. Antigen: not known. The V end lost 1 base, the J end lost 4 bases, and 23 bases lay between the germline ends. Germline CDR1 GTSNPN, CDR2 SVGIG (reference sequence). There are 17 residues in the CDR3. This specimen comes from a study of shared clonotypes between healthy human individuals. Study-level findings and limits: Investigators collected only blood, and repertoires in tissues likely differ. Compared with clonotypes that all four donors shared, non-shared clonotypes had lower generation probabilities.

Replicate PCRs for sorted subsets used 200 ng DNA; this equaled 25,000 to 35,000 T cell genomes. TCRdb keeps only in-frame clones here, not all; method: immunoSEQ multiplex PCR. Here the sample spans millions of clones, roughly nine tenths being singletons. This chain links TRBV30 with TRBJ2-7, with D tentatively TRBD2 (5 bases). Sequenced sample: naive CD4+ T cells sorted from blood. This sample's subset: CD45RA+ positively selected. The source is a young man in good health. As DNA, the CDR3 is TGTGCCTGGAGTGCAAGCTGGGAAGGGAGAAGACCTTACGAGCAGTACTTC. As protein: CAWSASWEGRRPYEQYF.